Presented here are 6 T cell receptor beta chains from one specimen sequenced in a study of vaccination and CD4 T cells after COVID-19. With the Oncomine TCR Beta short-read assay, DNA from cultured CD4+ T cells was sequenced. Each CDR3 protein gets one entry after TCRdb re-called the PCR reads with MiXCR. The sample holds about 8,600 distinct CDR3 sequences, about 31% seen once. Their specific antigens are unknown. Treatment meaning: roughly 10-day PBMC culture with coronavirus spike peptide pools or control peptides (ViraFEST assay). The sample was cultured CD4+ T cells from blood. These receptors came from a human donor with COVID-19.

This chain connects TRBV6-2 or TRBV6-3 to TRBJ1-1; a weak D match, TRBD1 (5 bases). The V gene's germline CDR1 is MNHEY and CDR2 SVGEGT. The CDR3 has 13 amino acids. V was trimmed by 7 bases and J by 5 bases, leaving 14 bases between them. The CDR3, as DNA: TGTGCCAGCAAAGACAGTGGCTGGACTGAAGCTTTCTTT. This sequence encodes CASKDSGWTEAFF.

This clonotype has more than one count but fewer than ten. V usage is TRBV29-1 and J usage is TRBJ2-2; 8 positions match TRBD1. V was pared by 6 bases and J by 1 base, with 1 base of the junction left unmatched. The CDR3 spans 13 residues. Germline CDR1 SQVTM, CDR2 ANQGSEA. The CDR3 loop is CSVGQGNTGELFF. Here the CDR3 DNA reads TGCAGCGTCGGACAGGGGAACACCGGGGAGCTGTTTTTT.

The chain links TRBV11-2 to TRBJ1-2; TRBD1 aligns across 9 bases. From germline, CDR1 is SGHAT and CDR2 FQNNGV. V gave up 6 bases and J gave up 8 bases; unmatched junction bases: 13. This CDR3 is built from 15 residues. The CDR3, as DNA: TGTGCCAGCAGTCCTCTCATGACAGGGGGAGGCGGCTACACCTTC. It yields the protein CASSPLMTGGGGYTF.

This chain joins TRBV5-8 and TRBJ1-5; D is undetermined. The germline gives CDR1 SGHTS, CDR2 YDEGEE. The V gene lost 1 base and the J gene lost 5 bases, with 7 bases spanning the gap. CDR3 size: 13 residues. CDR3: CASSLRGYQPQHF. CDR3 sequence (DNA): TGTGCCAGCAGCTTGCGGGGATATCAGCCCCAGCATTTT.

This rearrangement joins TRBV7-8 to TRBJ2-5; possible D gene TRBD1, 5 bases. V gave up 1 base and J gave up 5 bases, with 14 bases separating them. This CDR3 comprises 15 residues. CDR1 and CDR2 from the germline V gene are SGHVS and FQNEAQ. The CDR3 nucleotides read TGTGCCAGCAGCTTAGAGGGGCTAGGACGGGAGACCCAGTACTTC. Amino acids: CASSLEGLGRETQYF.

The chain is built from TRBV12-3 or TRBV12-4 and TRBJ2-3; D ambiguous. This CDR3 spans 12 amino acids. V lost 6 bases, J lost 4 bases, and 8 bases lay in between. This CDR3 reads CASRKLADTQYF. CDR3 DNA: TGTGCCAGCAGGAAATTAGCAGATACGCAGTATTTT.